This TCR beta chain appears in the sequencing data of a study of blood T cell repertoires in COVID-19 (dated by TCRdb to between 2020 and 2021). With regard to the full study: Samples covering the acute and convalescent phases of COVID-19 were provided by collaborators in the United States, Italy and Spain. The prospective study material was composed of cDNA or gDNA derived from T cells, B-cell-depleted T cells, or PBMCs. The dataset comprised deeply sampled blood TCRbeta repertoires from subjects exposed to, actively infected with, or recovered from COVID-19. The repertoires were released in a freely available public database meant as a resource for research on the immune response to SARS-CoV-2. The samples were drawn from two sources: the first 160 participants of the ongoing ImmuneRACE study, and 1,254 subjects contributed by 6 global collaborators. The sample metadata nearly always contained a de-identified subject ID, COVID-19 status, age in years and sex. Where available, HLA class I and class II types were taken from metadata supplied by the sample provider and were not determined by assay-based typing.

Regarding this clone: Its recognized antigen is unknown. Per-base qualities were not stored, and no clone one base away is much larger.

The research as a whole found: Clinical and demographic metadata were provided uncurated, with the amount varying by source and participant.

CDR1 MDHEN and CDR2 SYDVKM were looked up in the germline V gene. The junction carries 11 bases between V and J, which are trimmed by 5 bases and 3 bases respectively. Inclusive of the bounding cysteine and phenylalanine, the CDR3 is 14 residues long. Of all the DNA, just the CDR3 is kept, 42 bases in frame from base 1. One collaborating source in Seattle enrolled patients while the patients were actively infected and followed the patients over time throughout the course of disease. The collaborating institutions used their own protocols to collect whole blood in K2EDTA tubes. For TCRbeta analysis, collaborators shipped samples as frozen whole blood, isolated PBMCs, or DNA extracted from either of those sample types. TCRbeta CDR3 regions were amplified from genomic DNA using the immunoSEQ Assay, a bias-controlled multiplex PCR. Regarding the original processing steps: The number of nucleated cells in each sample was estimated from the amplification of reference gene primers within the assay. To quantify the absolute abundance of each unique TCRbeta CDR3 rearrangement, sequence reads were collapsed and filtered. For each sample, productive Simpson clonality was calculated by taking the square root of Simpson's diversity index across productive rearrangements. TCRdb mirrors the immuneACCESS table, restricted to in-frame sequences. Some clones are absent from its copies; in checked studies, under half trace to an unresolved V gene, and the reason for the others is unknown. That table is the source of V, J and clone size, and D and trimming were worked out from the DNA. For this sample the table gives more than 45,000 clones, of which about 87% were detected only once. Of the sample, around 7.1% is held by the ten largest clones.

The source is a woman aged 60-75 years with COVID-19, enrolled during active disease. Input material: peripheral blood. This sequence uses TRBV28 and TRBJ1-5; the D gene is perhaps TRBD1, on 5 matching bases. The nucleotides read TGTGCCAGCAGTGATGGGGCGTTCAATCAGCCCCAGCATTTT. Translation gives CASSDGAFNQPQHF.